This entry lists 9 T cell receptor beta chains sequenced from one sample in a study of cytomegalovirus exposure and HLA in healthy donors. The table came from immunoSEQ multiplex PCR; TCRdb's copy has only in-frame clones and leaves some out. Of about 150,000 clones listed, around 84% are singletons. Input material: PBMCs. All receptors derive from a human donor in good health.

CDR3: CASSSSRGTNYGYTF. CDR3 DNA: TGTGCCAGCAGCTCCAGCAGGGGGACTAACTATGGCTACACCTTC. This chain links TRBV7-9 with TRBJ1-2; 7 positions match TRBD1. Germline V gene sequence: CDR1 SEHNR, CDR2 FQNEAQ (reference sequence). The CDR3 length is 15 residues. V shed 4 bases and J 0 bases; nucleotides not matched to a gene: 5.

CDR3 in amino acids: CASSLGDSENSPLHF. CDR3 sequence (DNA): TGCGCCAGCAGCTTGGGGGACAGTGAAAATTCACCCCTCCACTTT. The genes are TRBV5-1 and TRBJ1-6; 7 positions agree with TRBD1. The CDR3 extends over 15 amino acids. From germline, CDR1 is SGHRS and CDR2 YFSETQ. Trimming took 0 bases from V and 7 from J; bases not matched to a gene: 4.

The chain links TRBV28 to TRBJ2-7, with 7 bases aligning to TRBD2. V lost 2 bases and J lost 2; bases outside the gene matches: 15. Germline CDR1 MDHEN, CDR2 SYDVKM. The CDR3 contains 18 residues. The CDR3 DNA reads as TGTGCCAGCAGTTTACCGGTGGCAGGGAGGGTGCTTACCTACGAGCAGTACTTC. Amino acid sequence: CASSLPVAGRVLTYEQYF.

This chain uses TRBV7-9 with TRBJ1-2; 7 bases are shared with TRBD1. Looked up from germline, CDR1 is SEHNR and CDR2 is FQNEAQ (reference sequence). This CDR3 spans 12 amino acids. V was clipped by 5 bases and J by 6 bases; unmatched bases: 3. In DNA, the CDR3 is TGTGCCAGCAGCCCTACAGGGGATGGCTACACCTTC. As protein: CASSPTGDGYTF.

The chain links TRBV5-1 to TRBJ2-6; 8 bases match TRBD1. V shed 4 bases, J shed 0 bases, and the junction held 3 bases outside the gene matches. Per the germline V gene, CDR1 is SGHRS and CDR2 is YFSETQ. This CDR3 has 16 amino acids. In nucleotides, the CDR3 is TGCGCCAGCAGCGACACAGGGGGCTCTGGGGCCAACGTCCTGACTTTC. Protein: CASSDTGGSGANVLTF.

This clone was picked up one time. The chain uses TRBV9 and TRBJ2-7; maybe TRBD1 (5 bases). V was pared by 0 bases and J by 4 bases, with 17 bases between. This CDR3 is 16 amino acids long. Looked up from germline, CDR1 is SGDLS and CDR2 is YYNGEE. The CDR3 nucleotides are TGTGCCAGCAGCGTAGGGGGTGGGGCGACGTTGTACGAGCAGTACTTC. Residues: CASSVGGGATLYEQYF.

This sequence joins TRBV10-1 and TRBJ1-5; TRBD1 matches at 12 bases. The CDR3 length is 17 residues. J lost 4 bases, V lost 8 bases, and 12 bases had no gene match. Per the germline V gene, CDR1 is WNHNN and CDR2 is SYGVQD (reference sequence). Here the CDR3 reads CASYHQPGQGANQPQHF. The CDR3 DNA reads as TGCGCCAGCTACCACCAACCGGGACAGGGGGCAAATCAGCCCCAGCATTTT.

The chain has TRBV5-1 and TRBJ2-5; unclear D gene. Trimming took 0 bases from V and 4 from J, leaving 7 bases between them. Germline V gene lookup returns CDR1 SGHRS and CDR2 YFSETQ. There are 13 residues in the CDR3. CDR3 sequence (DNA): TGCGCCAGCAGCTTGGATGGGCTAGAGACCCAGTACTTC. Amino acids: CASSLDGLETQYF. The complete variable domain, with remaining parts taken from reference TRBV5-1 and TRBJ2-5, reads KAGVTQTPRYLIKTRGQQVTLSCSPISGHRSVSWYQQTPGQGLQFLFEYFSETQRNKGNFPGRFSGRQFSNSRSEMNVSTLELGDSALYLCASSLDGLETQYFGPGTRLLVL.

The chain links TRBV7-8 to TRBJ2-7; D gene uncertain. The V end lost 0 bases, the J end lost 2 bases, and 11 bases lay between the germline ends. The V gene's germline CDR1 is SGHVS and CDR2 FQNEAQ. The CDR3 has 15 residues. CDR3 nucleotides: TGTGCCAGCAGCTTAGCCCAGTACAACCCCTACGAGCAGTACTTC. Protein: CASSLAQYNPYEQYF.